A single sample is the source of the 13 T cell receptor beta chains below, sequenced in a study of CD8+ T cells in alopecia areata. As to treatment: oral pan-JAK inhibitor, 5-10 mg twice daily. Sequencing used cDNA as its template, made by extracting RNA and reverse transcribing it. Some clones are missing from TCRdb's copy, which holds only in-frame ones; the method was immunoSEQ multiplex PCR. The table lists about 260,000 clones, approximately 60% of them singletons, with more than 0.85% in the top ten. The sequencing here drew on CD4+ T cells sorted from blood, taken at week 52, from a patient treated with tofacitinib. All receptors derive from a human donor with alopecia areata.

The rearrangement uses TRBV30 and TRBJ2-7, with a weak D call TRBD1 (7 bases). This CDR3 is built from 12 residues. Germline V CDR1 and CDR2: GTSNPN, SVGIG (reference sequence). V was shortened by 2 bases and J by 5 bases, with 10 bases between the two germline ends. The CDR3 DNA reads TGTGCCTGGAGTTCAGGGGGGAACGAGCAGTACTTC. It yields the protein CAWSSGGNEQYF.

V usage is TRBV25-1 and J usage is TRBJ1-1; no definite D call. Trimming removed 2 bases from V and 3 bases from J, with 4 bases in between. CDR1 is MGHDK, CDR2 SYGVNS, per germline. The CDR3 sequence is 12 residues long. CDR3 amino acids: CASSEPYTEAFF. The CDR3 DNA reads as TGTGCCAGCAGTGAACCCTACACTGAAGCTTTCTTT.

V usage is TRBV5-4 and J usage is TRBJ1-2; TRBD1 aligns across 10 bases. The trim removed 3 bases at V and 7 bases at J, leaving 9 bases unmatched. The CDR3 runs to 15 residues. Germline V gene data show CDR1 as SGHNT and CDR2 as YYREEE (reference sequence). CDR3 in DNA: TGTGCCAGCAGCTGGCCGGGACAGGGGATTACTGGCTACACCTTC. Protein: CASSWPGQGITGYTF.

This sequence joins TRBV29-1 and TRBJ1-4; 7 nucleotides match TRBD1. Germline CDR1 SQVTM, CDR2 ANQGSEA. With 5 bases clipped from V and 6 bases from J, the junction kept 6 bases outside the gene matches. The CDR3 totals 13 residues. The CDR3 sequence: CSVFRQGDEKLFF. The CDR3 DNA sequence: TGCAGCGTTTTCCGACAGGGCGATGAAAAACTGTTTTTT. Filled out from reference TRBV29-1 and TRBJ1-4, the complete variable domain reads SAVISQKPSRDICQRGTSLTIQCQVDSQVTMMFWYRQQPGQSLTLIATANQGSEATYESGFVIDKFPISRPNLTFSTLTVSNMSPEDSSIYLCSVFRQGDEKLFFGSGTQLSVL.

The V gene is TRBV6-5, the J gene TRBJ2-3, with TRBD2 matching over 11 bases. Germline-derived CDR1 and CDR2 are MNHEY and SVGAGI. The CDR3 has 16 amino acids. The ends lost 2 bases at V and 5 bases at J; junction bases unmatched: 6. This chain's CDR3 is CASSYQTSGVGDTQYF. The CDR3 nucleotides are TGTGCCAGCAGTTACCAGACTAGCGGGGTGGGAGATACGCAGTATTTT.

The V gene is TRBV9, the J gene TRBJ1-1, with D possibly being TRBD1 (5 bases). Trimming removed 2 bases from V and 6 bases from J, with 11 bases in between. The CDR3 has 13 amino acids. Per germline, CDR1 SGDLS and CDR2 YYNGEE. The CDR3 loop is CASSVQVGAEAFF. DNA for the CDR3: TGTGCCAGCAGCGTTCAAGTGGGGGCTGAAGCTTTCTTT.

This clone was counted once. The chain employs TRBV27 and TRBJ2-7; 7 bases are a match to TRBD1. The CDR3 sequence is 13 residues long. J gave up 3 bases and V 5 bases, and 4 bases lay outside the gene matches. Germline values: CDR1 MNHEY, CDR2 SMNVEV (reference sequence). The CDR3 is CASSATGVYEQYF. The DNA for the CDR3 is TGTGCCAGCAGTGCCACAGGGGTCTACGAGCAGTACTTC.

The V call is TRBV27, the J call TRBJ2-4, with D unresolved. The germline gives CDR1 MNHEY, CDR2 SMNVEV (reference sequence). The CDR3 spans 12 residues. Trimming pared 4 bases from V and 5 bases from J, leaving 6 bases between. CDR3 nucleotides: TGTGCCAGCAGTTCTCGGGAAAACATTCAGTACTTC. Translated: CASSSRENIQYF.

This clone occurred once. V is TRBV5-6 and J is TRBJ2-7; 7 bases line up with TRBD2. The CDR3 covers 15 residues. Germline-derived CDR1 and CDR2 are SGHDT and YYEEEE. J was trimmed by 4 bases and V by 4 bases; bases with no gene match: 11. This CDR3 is CASSPLGAGLYEQYF. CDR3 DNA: TGTGCCAGCAGCCCCCTCGGAGCGGGGTTATACGAGCAGTACTTC.

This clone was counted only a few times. Written as DNA, the CDR3 is TGTGCCAGCGGCCCCAGGGGGACCTATAGCAATCAGCCCCAGCATTTT. Translating it yields CASGPRGTYSNQPQHF. The chain employs TRBV6-6 and TRBJ1-5; 7 positions agree with TRBD1. In germline, CDR1 is MNHNY, CDR2 SVGAGI (reference sequence). J was trimmed by 0 bases and V by 8 bases; bases with no gene match: 10. The CDR3 has 16 residues.

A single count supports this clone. The CDR3 protein is CASSPGQGSNYGYTF. CDR3 DNA: TGTGCCAGCTCACCCGGACAGGGCTCTAACTATGGCTACACCTTC. The rearrangement links TRBV18 to TRBJ1-2, with 8 bases lining up with TRBD1. Germline V gene sequence: CDR1 KGHSH, CDR2 LQKENI. The CDR3 totals 15 residues. V was pared by 3 bases and J by 0 bases, with 3 bases of the junction left unmatched.

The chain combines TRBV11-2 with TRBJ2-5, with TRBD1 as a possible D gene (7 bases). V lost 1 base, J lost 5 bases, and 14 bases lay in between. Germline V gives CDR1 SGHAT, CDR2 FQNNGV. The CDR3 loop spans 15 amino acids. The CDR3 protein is CASSLVLTGRETQYF. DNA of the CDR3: TGTGCCAGCAGCTTAGTGCTGACAGGGAGGGAGACCCAGTACTTC.

CDR3 coding DNA: TGTGCCAGCAGTCCCTTAGGACCCCTCCACTTT. It translates to CASSPLGPLHF. V is TRBV2 and J is TRBJ1-6; D gene uncertain. CDR3 length equals 11 residues. The germline CDR1 and CDR2 sequences are SNHLY and FYNNEI. The V gene lost 5 bases and the J gene lost 12 bases, with 8 bases spanning the gap.